This T cell receptor (beta chain) was recovered during a study of vaccination effects on CD4 cells after COVID-19. Points from the study as a whole: Clones arising from infection and from vaccination showed marked clonal contraction late after vaccination. Early post-infection timepoints were absent, and convalescent patients were few.

This CDR3 is 17 amino acids long. From germline, CDR1 is KGHDR and CDR2 SFDVKD. Trimming pared 4 bases from V and 0 bases from J, leaving 15 bases between. Peptide-pool stimulation followed by sequencing identified expanded antigen-specific CD4+ clonotypes in the ViraFEST assay. Following 10 days of culture, CD4+ T cells were isolated. Infection with SARS-CoV-2 occurred in the person between March and December 2020, and PCR confirmed it. Use of an HIV-1 Nef peptide pool defined the negative control culture. Profiling relied on immunoSEQ multiplex PCR, and the TCRdb table lists in-frame clones only, not all of them. The sample shows fewer than 90,000 clones, around 70% of them seen only once. This clone is a singleton in its sample. The antigen remains unidentified.

Material: CD4+ T cells from PBMCs cultured with HIV peptides, obtained before COVID-19 vaccination. Subset specified: HIV-1 Nef peptide pool negative control/reference culture. The receptor was derived from a human donor who had a prior SARS-CoV-2 infection. The chain uses TRBV24-1 and TRBJ2-1; D possibly corresponds to TRBD2 (6 bases). The DNA for the CDR3 is TGTGCCACCAGTGACCCCAGGGACTCCGGCTCCTACAATGAGCAGTTCTTC. This sequence encodes CATSDPRDSGSYNEQFF.